This T cell receptor beta chain was sequenced for a study of shared clonotypes between healthy human individuals. Study findings and constraints: The expectation was that sequencing depth would affect clonotype sharing among donors. Naive subsets tended to show greater estimated richness than memory subsets.

This clone appeared a few times. Its target is unknown. Germline V gene sequence: CDR1 MDHEN, CDR2 SYDVKM. CDR3 length equals 13 residues. V gave up 3 bases and J gave up 3 bases, with 9 bases separating them. Only in-frame clones appear in the TCRdb table, and some are missing; sequencing was by immunoSEQ multiplex PCR. The repertoire holds millions of clones, with 85% to 95% as singletons. The sample taken for sequencing was naive CD4+ T cells sorted from blood. Subset given: CD45RA+ positively selected. This TCR derives from a man between 18 and 29 years old in good health. V gene TRBV28 combines with J gene TRBJ2-7; D is unresolved. CDR3 in amino acids: CASSFGRLYEQYF. DNA of the CDR3: TGTGCCAGCAGTTTTGGTCGGCTCTACGAGCAGTACTTC.